Listed below are T cell receptor beta chains from one sample, sequenced in a study of blood T cell repertoires in COVID-19. Clones were read by immunoSEQ multiplex PCR, and TCRdb kept only the in-frame ones, dropping some. The data show 45,000 or so clones, over 75% seen once. Sample: peripheral blood. The receptors here all came from a human donor in a cohort sampled during active COVID-19. Each CDR3 is given with its conserved first and last residue. Each record gives: clone size, V gene, CDR3 length, D gene, J gene, CDR3 protein, CDR3 DNA. A D gene is named only where the DNA matches it firmly. Size is stated for part of the rows, as once, few or many counts, or as a class when the clone is expanded.

NA	TRBV19	13	TRBD1	TRBJ1-2	CASIPQGADGYTF	TGTGCCAGTATCCCACAGGGGGCGGATGGCTACACCTTC
NA	TRBV19	15	TRBD1	TRBJ2-2	CASRAGQGDTGELFF	TGTGCCAGTAGAGCGGGACAGGGGGACACCGGGGAGCTGTTTTTT
NA	TRBV6-2/TRBV6-3	16	TRBD2	TRBJ2-5	CASSSQLAGGGETQYF	TGTGCCAGCAGTTCACAACTAGCGGGAGGAGGAGAGACCCAGTACTTC
once	TRBV28	14	NA	TRBJ2-3	CASSQRREEDTQYF	TGTGCCAGCAGTCAGCGGAGGGAGGAAGATACGCAGTATTTT
NA	TRBV18	14	TRBD2	TRBJ2-1	CASSAMGTNNEQFF	TGTGCCAGCTCGGCAATGGGGACTAACAATGAGCAGTTCTTC
NA	TRBV3-1/TRBV3-2	15	NA	TRBJ1-3	CASSQGPGSGNTIYF	TGTGCCAGCAGCCAGGGCCCGGGATCTGGAAACACCATATATTTT
once	TRBV4-2	15	NA	TRBJ1-4	CASSQRQANSGIPFF	TGTGCCAGCAGCCAGAGACAGGCCAATTCTGGTATTCCGTTTTTT
NA	TRBV5-7	15	NA	TRBJ1-1	CASSEKDLLNTEAFF	TGTGCCAGCAGCGAGAAAGACTTATTGAACACTGAAGCTTTCTTT
NA	TRBV3-1/TRBV3-2	15	NA	TRBJ1-1	CASSPPPGSNTEAFF	TGTGCCAGCAGCCCCCCACCAGGGTCGAACACTGAAGCTTTCTTT
NA	TRBV3-1/TRBV3-2	17	TRBD1	TRBJ2-7	CASSQVSLGQATYEQYF	TGTGCCAGCAGCCAAGTCAGCCTGGGACAGGCGACCTACGAGCAGTACTTC
NA	TRBV6-5	15	NA	TRBJ2-1	CASSYTLTLRGEQFF	TGTGCCAGCAGTTACACCTTGACCCTCCGCGGGGAGCAGTTCTTC
NA	TRBV5-1	17	NA	TRBJ2-2	CASSLRQGGRNTGELFF	TGCGCCAGCAGCCTTCGGCAGGGGGGACGAAACACCGGGGAGCTGTTTTTT
NA	TRBV2	16	TRBD2	TRBJ2-1	CASSPAGTSGYNEQFF	TGTGCCAGCAGCCCAGCCGGGACTAGCGGTTACAATGAGCAGTTCTTC
NA	TRBV5-1	16	NA	TRBJ2-3	CASSLAVEASTDTQYF	TGCGCCAGCAGCTTGGCCGTAGAGGCGAGCACAGATACGCAGTATTTT
NA	TRBV7-2	14	NA	TRBJ2-3	CASSFGLAGGTQYF	TGTGCCAGCAGCTTTGGGCTAGCAGGAGGTACGCAGTATTTT
NA	TRBV9	14	NA	TRBJ2-1	CASSPLSSYNEQFF	TGTGCCAGCAGCCCCCTCAGCTCCTACAATGAGCAGTTCTTC
NA	TRBV7-8	19	TRBD2	TRBJ2-1	CASRLKYRTSGLSYNEQFF	TGTGCCAGCAGATTAAAATACCGGACTAGCGGATTATCCTACAATGAGCAGTTCTTC
NA	TRBV4-1	18	TRBD1	TRBJ1-2	CASSHPPGQGSRAVGYTF	TGCGCCAGCAGCCACCCCCCGGGACAGGGTAGCCGAGCGGTTGGCTACACCTTC
NA	TRBV18	18	TRBD2	TRBJ2-1	CASSQSILAGSSYNEQFF	TGTGCCAGCTCACAAAGTATACTAGCGGGGAGCTCCTACAATGAGCAGTTCTTC
NA	TRBV19	12	TRBD1	TRBJ1-1	CASGTGNAEAFF	TGTGCCAGTGGGACAGGGAATGCTGAAGCTTTCTTT
NA	TRBV11-3	15	TRBD1	TRBJ1-1	CASSIPQGAPTEAFF	TGTGCCAGCAGCATACCGCAGGGGGCTCCCACTGAAGCTTTCTTT
NA	TRBV7-3	15	NA	TRBJ2-3	CASSLMGGSTDTQYF	TGTGCCAGCAGCTTAATGGGCGGGAGCACAGATACGCAGTATTTT
NA	TRBV6-5	15	TRBD1	TRBJ2-7	CASSLTGGISYEQYF	TGTGCCAGCAGCCTTACAGGGGGGATCTCCTACGAGCAGTACTTC
NA	TRBV5-1	17	NA	TRBJ1-1	CASNEGEGYRSNTEAFF	TGCGCCAGCAATGAAGGGGAGGGATACCGGTCAAACACTGAAGCTTTCTTT
NA	TRBV19	12	NA	TRBJ2-7	CASSQGIYEQYF	TGTGCCAGTAGTCAGGGTATCTACGAGCAGTACTTC
NA	TRBV19	15	TRBD1	TRBJ2-2	CASSPRTGPTGELFF	TGTGCCAGTAGTCCGAGGACAGGGCCCACCGGGGAGCTGTTTTTT
NA	TRBV2	13	NA	TRBJ1-6	CASGTPDNSPLHF	TGTGCCAGCGGGACACCCGATAATTCACCCCTCCACTTT
NA	TRBV2	14	NA	TRBJ1-2	CASTKGGTHGGYTF	TGTGCCAGCACCAAGGGGGGGACCCACGGGGGCTACACCTTC
few	TRBV12-3/TRBV12-4	13	NA	TRBJ2-7	CASSTTSSYEQYF	TGTGCCAGCAGTACGACTAGCTCCTACGAGCAGTACTTC
NA	TRBV4-2	20	NA	TRBJ2-2	CASSQDLYKFTGEGTGELFF	TGTGCCAGCAGCCAAGATCTGTATAAGTTTACGGGAGAAGGCACCGGGGAGCTGTTTTTT
NA	TRBV18	16	TRBD2	TRBJ2-1	CASSPGTSGSSNEQFF	TGTGCCAGCTCACCAGGGACTAGCGGGAGTTCCAATGAGCAGTTCTTC
few	TRBV19	16	TRBD2	TRBJ2-7	CASSTLSLAGTYEQYF	TGTGCCAGTAGTACACTCAGCCTAGCGGGAACCTACGAGCAGTACTTC
few	TRBV11-2	15	TRBD2	TRBJ2-1	CASSNGLAGYNEQFF	TGTGCCAGCAGTAACGGACTAGCGGGGTACAATGAGCAGTTCTTC
NA	TRBV7-2	14	NA	TRBJ1-6	CASSLAGDNSPLHF	TGTGCCAGCAGCTTGGCAGGTGATAATTCACCCCTCCACTTT
NA	TRBV2	15	NA	TRBJ2-2	CASSERRGNTGELFF	TGTGCCAGCAGTGAAAGGCGCGGCAACACCGGGGAGCTGTTTTTT
NA	TRBV30	13	NA	TRBJ1-4	CAWSGRGGGKLFF	TGTGCCTGGAGTGGCCGGGGGGGAGGAAAACTGTTTTTT
NA	TRBV7-9	14	TRBD2	TRBJ2-7	CASSFGTSSYEQYF	TGTGCCAGCAGCTTTGGGACTAGCTCCTACGAGCAGTACTTC
NA	TRBV7-2	14	NA	TRBJ2-1	CASSSSGTSNEQFF	TGTGCCAGCAGCTCCTCCGGGACAAGCAATGAGCAGTTCTTC
NA	TRBV27	14	NA	TRBJ1-1	CASSLFGGSTEAFF	TGTGCCAGCAGTTTATTCGGGGGGAGCACTGAAGCTTTCTTT
NA	TRBV29-1	12	NA	TRBJ2-3	CSVEVGGDTQYF	TGCAGCGTTGAAGTGGGGGGAGATACGCAGTATTTT
NA	TRBV10-3	15	NA	TRBJ1-4	CAISPREGANEKLFF	TGTGCCATCAGCCCCCGGGAGGGTGCTAATGAAAAACTGTTTTTT
once	TRBV10-1	15	TRBD1	TRBJ1-1	CASSESGTGVAEAFF	TGCGCCAGCAGTGAGTCCGGGACAGGGGTGGCTGAAGCTTTCTTT
NA	TRBV9	14	TRBD2	TRBJ2-1	CASSQREAGNEQFF	TGTGCCAGCAGCCAGCGGGAGGCGGGGAATGAGCAGTTCTTC
few	TRBV11-2	14	NA	TRBJ1-2	CASSLGGANYGYTF	TGTGCCAGCAGCTTGGGAGGGGCGAACTATGGCTACACCTTC
NA	TRBV30	14	NA	TRBJ1-6	CALGRGYHNSPLHF	TGTGCTCTGGGAAGGGGGTACCATAATTCACCCCTCCACTTT
NA	TRBV5-4	18	TRBD2	TRBJ2-2	CASSSPAGLAELDGELFF	TGTGCCAGCAGCTCGCCAGCAGGACTAGCGGAGTTGGACGGGGAGCTGTTTTTT
NA	TRBV5-1	16	TRBD1	TRBJ2-7	CASSLVYTGVSYEQYF	TGCGCCAGCAGCTTGGTATACACAGGGGTCTCCTACGAGCAGTACTTC
NA	TRBV7-6	19	TRBD2	TRBJ2-2	CASSGSWTSGRENTGELFF	TGTGCCAGCAGCGGCAGCTGGACTAGCGGGAGGGAGAACACCGGGGAGCTGTTTTTT
NA	TRBV5-4	15	TRBD2	TRBJ2-3	CASSLSGTQGDTQYF	TGTGCCAGCAGCTTGAGCGGGACGCAGGGAGATACGCAGTATTTT
NA	TRBV7-9	18	TRBD2	TRBJ2-1	CASSPWTSGRAEGNEQFF	TGTGCCAGCAGCCCATGGACTAGCGGGAGGGCCGAGGGCAATGAGCAGTTCTTC
few	TRBV6-1	14	TRBD2	TRBJ2-7	CASSEGTSDYEQYF	TGTGCCAGCAGTGAAGGGACTAGTGACTACGAGCAGTACTTC
NA	TRBV7-2	15	NA	TRBJ2-5	CASSFRRAEGETKYF	TGTGCCAGCAGCTTTAGGAGGGCTGAAGGGGAGACCAAGTACTTC
NA	TRBV10-3	16	TRBD2	TRBJ2-2	CAIRGAASGGVGELFF	TGTGCCATCAGAGGCGCGGCTAGCGGAGGAGTCGGGGAGCTGTTTTTT
once	TRBV5-1	12	NA	TRBJ2-7	CASSLTIYEQYF	TGCGCCAGCAGCTTGACAATTTACGAGCAGTACTTC